This TCR beta chain was found in a study of blood T cell repertoires in COVID-19. Using immunoSEQ multiplex PCR, the repertoire was profiled, and TCRdb retains in-frame clones only, with some absent. The repertoire holds about 310,000 clones, approximately 91% seen once, with over 9% in the top ten. Germline CDR1 reads MNHEY; CDR2 reads SVGEGT. This CDR3 is built from 15 residues. V shed 3 bases and J shed 0 bases, with 10 bases lying between them. The chain couples TRBV6-2 or TRBV6-3 to TRBJ2-3; weak D call: TRBD2 (5 bases). The sequence was obtained from a woman between 40 and 50 years old who had recovered from COVID-19. The sequenced sample was PBMCs or T cells enriched from blood (not recorded which). The DNA for the CDR3 is TGTGCCAGCAGTTATAGCCTAGCTAGCACAGATACGCAGTATTTT. It codes for CASSYSLASTDTQYF.